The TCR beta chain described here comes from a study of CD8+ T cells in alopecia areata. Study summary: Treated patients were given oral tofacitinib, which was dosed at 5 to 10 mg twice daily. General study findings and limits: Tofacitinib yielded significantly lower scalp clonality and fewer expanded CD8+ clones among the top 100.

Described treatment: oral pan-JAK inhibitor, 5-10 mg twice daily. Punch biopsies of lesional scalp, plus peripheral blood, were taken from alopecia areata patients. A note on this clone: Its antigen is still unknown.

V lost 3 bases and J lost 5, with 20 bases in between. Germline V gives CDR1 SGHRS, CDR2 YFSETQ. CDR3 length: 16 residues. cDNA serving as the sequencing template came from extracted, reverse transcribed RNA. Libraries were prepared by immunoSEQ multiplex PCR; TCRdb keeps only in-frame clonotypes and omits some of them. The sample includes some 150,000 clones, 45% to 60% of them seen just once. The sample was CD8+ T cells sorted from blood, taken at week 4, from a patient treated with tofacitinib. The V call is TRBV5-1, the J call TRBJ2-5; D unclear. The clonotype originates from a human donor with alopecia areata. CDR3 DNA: TGCGCCAGCAGCTCTGACCGGGCCTCACGACGGGAGACCCAGTACTTC. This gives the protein CASSSDRASRRETQYF.